The table lists the clone carrying this T cell receptor (beta chain) with many counts. Its antigen remains unknown. These data come from a study of breast tumors, draining lymph nodes, adjacent tissues. General study results and limits: Compared with basal-like, luminal-like tumors shared significantly more repertoire with nontumor tissue. Compared with lymph nodes, tumors were less diverse; compared with nontumor tissue, more.

The ends were cut back, 4 bases at V and 12 bases at J, with 10 bases in the middle. Looked up from germline, CDR1 is LNHDA and CDR2 is SQIVND (reference sequence). The CDR3 loop spans 11 amino acids. The lymph nodes were axillary draining lymph nodes from breast cancer patients. TCRdb used MiXCR to reprocess the multiplex PCR reads, holding one entry per CDR3 protein. The sample contains approximately 210,000 distinct CDR3 sequences, 30% to 35% of which appear only once. The V and J genes are TRBV19 and TRBJ2-1; D not certain. Sequenced: axillary lymph node tissue. This sequence originates from a female donor with breast cancer. Some clones in this sample may be carry-over from other donors' samples. This CDR3 reads CASSRARSQFF. The CDR3 coding sequence is TGTGCCAGTAGTAGGGCGAGGTCGCAGTTCTTC.